The next 13 T cell receptor beta chains were all read from a single sample in a study of cytomegalovirus exposure and HLA in healthy donors. In the PCR, 60 Vbeta and 13 Jbeta primers were used. The table came from immunoSEQ multiplex PCR; TCRdb's copy has only in-frame clones and leaves some out. The table records about 94,000 clones, over 65% of them present only once. The specimen was PBMCs. Source of these receptors: a man younger than 45 in good health and CMV-seropositive.

This clone showed up just a few times. The V and J genes are TRBV15 and TRBJ1-1; 8 nucleotides align to TRBD1. Germline V gives CDR1 LNHNV, CDR2 YYDKDF (reference sequence). The J segment lost 1 base and the V segment lost 3 bases, leaving 4 bases of the junction unmatched. The CDR3 contains 15 residues. CDR3 coding DNA: TGTGCCACCAGCAGGGGAGGGACAGGGAACACTGAAGCTTTCTTT. It translates to CATSRGGTGNTEAFF.

The CDR3 sequence is CASDYSLSSYNEQFF. The CDR3 bases are TGTGCTAGTGATTACAGCTTGAGCTCCTACAATGAGCAGTTCTTC. The chain couples TRBV12-5 to TRBJ2-1; D gene uncertain. V lost 7 bases, J lost 0 bases, and 13 bases lay in between. The CDR3 length is 15 residues. Germline V gene lookup returns CDR1 LGHNT and CDR2 FRNRAP.

The chain employs TRBV7-9 and TRBJ2-5; the match to TRBD2 covers 14 bases. The CDR3 extends over 16 amino acids. CDR1 is SEHNR, CDR2 FQNEAQ, per germline (reference sequence). V lost 5 bases and J lost 5; bases outside the gene matches: 7. The CDR3: CASSVRLAGGDETQYF. CDR3 sequence (DNA): TGTGCCAGCAGCGTCCGACTAGCGGGAGGGGATGAGACCCAGTACTTC.

This chain uses TRBV7-2 with TRBJ1-6, with TRBD1 matching 9 bases. The CDR3 sequence is 16 residues long. V dropped 1 base and J dropped 9; count of bases not matched to a gene: 7. Germline lookup yields CDR1 SGHTA and CDR2 FQGNSA. The CDR3 here is CASSLGTGAAGSPLHF. The CDR3 DNA sequence: TGTGCCAGCAGCTTAGGGACAGGGGCCGCGGGTTCACCCCTCCACTTT.

This chain uses TRBV5-1 with TRBJ1-2; 8 bases map to TRBD1. Germline CDR1 SGHRS, CDR2 YFSETQ. The CDR3 sequence is 15 residues long. The V gene end was trimmed by 0 bases and the J gene end by 4 bases; junction bases not matched to a gene: 5. The CDR3 sequence is CASSLESQGAYGYTF. The DNA for the CDR3 is TGCGCCAGCAGCTTGGAGTCGCAGGGGGCCTATGGCTACACCTTC.

The rearrangement joins TRBV5-6 to TRBJ2-3; 7 nucleotides align to TRBD1. The junction had 1 base not matched to a gene; V was cut back by 2 bases and J by 4 bases. Germline values: CDR1 SGHDT, CDR2 YYEEEE. The CDR3 runs to 13 residues. CDR3: CASSLQGPDTQYF. As DNA, the CDR3 is TGTGCCAGCAGCTTACAGGGGCCAGATACGCAGTATTTT.

The chain has TRBV18 and TRBJ1-2; D possibly corresponds to TRBD1 (5 bases). Trimming left V 3 bases short and J 4 bases short, with 18 bases between. This CDR3 has 16 amino acids. CDR1 KGHSH and CDR2 LQKENI come from the germline V gene. The chain's CDR3 is CASSPSRGGNGYGYTF. In nucleotides, the CDR3 is TGTGCCAGCTCACCCTCGAGGGGAGGGAATGGCTATGGCTACACCTTC.

The chain employs TRBV18 and TRBJ2-7; 8 bases fit TRBD1. Trimming removed 1 base from V and 5 bases from J; junction bases left unmatched: 10. The CDR3 is 16 amino acids. Germline-derived CDR1 and CDR2 are KGHSH and LQKENI. DNA for the CDR3: TGTGCCAGCTCACCACTTTCCGGTTTGACAGGGGACGAGCAGTACTTC. Protein sequence: CASSPLSGLTGDEQYF.

The V call is TRBV6-6, the J call TRBJ2-5, with D possibly TRBD1 on 6 matching bases. This CDR3 comprises 16 residues. Germline lookup yields CDR1 MNHNY and CDR2 SVGAGI (reference sequence). Trimming removed 5 bases at V and 2 bases at J, with 18 bases between. CDR3 sequence reads: CASSADRTILQETQYF. The CDR3 bases are TGTGCCAGCAGTGCCGACAGGACAATTCTTCAAGAGACCCAGTACTTC.

The chain uses TRBV30 and TRBJ1-5; D remains unclear. The CDR3 runs 13 residues. Looked up from germline, CDR1 is GTSNPN and CDR2 is SVGIG (reference sequence). V was shortened by 0 bases and J by 4 bases, with 7 bases between the two germline ends. The CDR3 here is CAWSVIENQPQHF. The CDR3 region has the DNA TGTGCCTGGAGTGTAATAGAGAATCAGCCCCAGCATTTT.

The gene calls are TRBV4-3 and TRBJ2-7; 13 nucleotides match TRBD2. Germline lookup yields CDR1 LGHNA and CDR2 YSLEER. After removal of 3 bases from V and 4 bases from J, the junction contained 12 bases not matched to a gene. This CDR3 contains 18 residues. The CDR3 sequence is CASSQLTSGRASGYEQYF. The DNA of the CDR3 is TGCGCCAGCAGCCAGCTTACTAGCGGGAGGGCCTCAGGATACGAGCAGTACTTC.

There are a few counts of this clone. The chain couples TRBV30 to TRBJ2-5; D is unclear. V dropped 1 base and J dropped 1 base, with 7 bases sitting between them. The CDR3 has 13 residues. From germline, CDR1 is GTSNPN and CDR2 SVGIG (reference sequence). The CDR3 DNA reads as TGTGCCTGGAGTGGGGCAGGCCAAGAGACCCAGTACTTC. Translation gives CAWSGAGQETQYF. Supplemented by reference TRBV30 and TRBJ2-5, the full variable domain reads SQTIHQWPATLVQPVGSPLSLECTVEGTSNPNLYWYRQAAGRGLQLLFYSVGIGQISSEVPQNLSASRPQDRQFILSSKKLLLSDSGFYLCAWSGAGQETQYFGPGTRLLVL.

The CDR3 protein is CASVSDSRADTQYF. The CDR3, as DNA: TGTGCCAGCGTCTCCGACAGTAGGGCAGATACGCAGTATTTT. The chain carries TRBV5-6 and TRBJ2-3; a weak D match, TRBD1 (5 bases). The CDR3 totals 14 residues. CDR1 and CDR2 (germline): SGHDT, YYEEEE. The germline V and J ends were trimmed by 7 bases and 4 bases, with 16 bases remaining between them.